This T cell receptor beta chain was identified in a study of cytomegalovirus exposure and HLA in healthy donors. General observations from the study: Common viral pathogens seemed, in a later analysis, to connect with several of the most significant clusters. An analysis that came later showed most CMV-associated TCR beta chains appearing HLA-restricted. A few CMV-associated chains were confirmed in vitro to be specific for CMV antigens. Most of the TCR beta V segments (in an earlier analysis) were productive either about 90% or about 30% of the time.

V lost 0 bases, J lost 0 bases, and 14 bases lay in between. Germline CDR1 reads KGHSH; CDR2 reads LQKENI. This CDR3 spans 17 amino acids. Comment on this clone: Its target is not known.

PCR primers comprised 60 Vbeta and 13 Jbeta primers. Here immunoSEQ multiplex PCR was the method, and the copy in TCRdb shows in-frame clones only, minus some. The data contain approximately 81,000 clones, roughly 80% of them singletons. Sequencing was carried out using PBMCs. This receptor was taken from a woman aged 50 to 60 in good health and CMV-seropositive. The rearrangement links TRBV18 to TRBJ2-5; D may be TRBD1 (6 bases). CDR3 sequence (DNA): TGTGCCAGCTCACCACCGGGCAGGGGAATGTACCAAGAGACCCAGTACTTC. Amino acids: CASSPPGRGMYQETQYF. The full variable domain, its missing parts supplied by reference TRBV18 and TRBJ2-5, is NAGVMQNPRHLVRRRGQEARLRCSPMKGHSHVYWYRQLPEEGLKFMVYLQKENIIDESGMPKERFSAEFPKEGPSILRIQQVVRGDSAAYFCASSPPGRGMYQETQYFGPGTRLLVL.